The rows below give T cell receptor beta chains drawn from one sample of a study of T cell responses to AZD1222 COVID-19 vaccine. Sequenced by immunoSEQ multiplex PCR; TCRdb stores in-frame clones only, minus some. The data contain about 130,000 clones, about 92% of them singletons. Source: peripheral blood, taken on day 0 of AZD1222 vaccination. The receptors stem from an adult in good health. Both conserved end residues are part of each CDR3. The size entry is marked missing in some rows and otherwise reads once, few, many or a size class.

v_gene,abundance,CDR3aa
TRBV11-2,-,CASSLTGNSPLHF
TRBV29-1,-,CSVRGENNEQFF
TRBV29-1,-,CSTSRGGGVNTEAFF
TRBV7-2,once,CASSLLYEQYF
TRBV5-4,-,CASSPRPWTPYEQYF
TRBV5-1,-,CASSLDLAGEQYF
TRBV24-1,-,CATSDSLGNQPQHF
TRBV11-2,-,CASSFPNEKLFF
TRBV7-2,-,CASRSRVTGSYEQYF
TRBV7-2,-,CASSITGLGEKLFF
TRBV7-3,-,CASSPTGDYYGYTF
TRBV11-2,once,CASSLGRQNRDTQYF
TRBV18,-,CASSLDRMNQPQHF
TRBV11-2,once,CASSWGAGGNTIYF
TRBV12-3/TRBV12-4,-,CASSFLGQPQHF
TRBV12-3/TRBV12-4,-,CASTGQAINIQYF
TRBV5-6,-,CASSFGQGLSSGNTIYF